The sample holds many counts of the clone carrying this T cell receptor (beta chain). Its antigen is unidentified. The data stem from a study of T-cell memory formation after mild COVID-19. Study-wide results and limits: Clones shrinking from day 15 to 85 showed even CD4/CD8 mixes; later expanders tilted CD4+. Pre-infection memory held some responding clones, suggesting pre-existing cross-reactive T cells responded.

From the 5' RACE reads, TCRdb called clonotypes with MiXCR, one entry per CDR3 protein. Of 140,000 to 150,000 distinct CDR3 sequences listed, roughly 6.2% were seen once; the top ten hold approximately 2.2%. The CDR3 is 13 amino acids. V lost 4 bases, J lost 6 bases, and 11 bases lay in between. Germline loops: CDR1 LNHDA, CDR2 SQIVND (reference sequence). The TCR comes from an adult woman who had mild COVID-19 (a few samples of this study predate the infection). Cell type and time point are not known. The sequenced material came from PBMCs or a T cell subset sorted from them (not recorded which). The chain employs TRBV19 and TRBJ2-3; the D gene is possibly TRBD2 (6 bases). The CDR3 coding sequence is TGTGCCAGTAGTAGGGGACTGTCGGATACGCAGTATTTT. Encoded protein: CASSRGLSDTQYF.